This T cell receptor beta chain was found in a study of blood T cell repertoires in COVID-19. Sequencing was performed with immunoSEQ multiplex PCR; in TCRdb, only in-frame clones are kept and a portion is missing. The sample holds just under 80,000 clones, approximately 88% seen once. The sequence came from a human donor in a cohort sampled during active COVID-19. Sequences were obtained from peripheral blood.

Here the CDR3 reads CASSQSGTETQYF. The CDR3 DNA reads TGTGCCAGCAGCCAAAGCGGGACGGAGACCCAGTACTTC. This chain joins TRBV3-1 (or the pseudogene TRBV3-2) and TRBJ2-5, with TRBD2 matching over 7 bases. The CDR3 has 13 amino acids. The V and J ends lost 2 bases and 5 bases, in that order; junction bases with no gene match: 2. Germline V gene lookup returns CDR1 LGHDT and CDR2 YNNKEL (reference sequence).